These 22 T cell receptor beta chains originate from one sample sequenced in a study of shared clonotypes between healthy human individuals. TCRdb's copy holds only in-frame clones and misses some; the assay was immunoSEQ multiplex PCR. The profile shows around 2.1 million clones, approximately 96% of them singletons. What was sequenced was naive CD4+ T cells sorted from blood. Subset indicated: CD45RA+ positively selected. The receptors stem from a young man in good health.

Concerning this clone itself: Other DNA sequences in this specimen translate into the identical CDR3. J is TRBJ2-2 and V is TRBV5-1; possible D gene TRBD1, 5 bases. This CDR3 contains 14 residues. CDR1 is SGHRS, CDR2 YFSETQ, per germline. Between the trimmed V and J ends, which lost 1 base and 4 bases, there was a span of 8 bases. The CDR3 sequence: CASSLTGFTGELFF. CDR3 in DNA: TGCGCCAGCAGCTTGACAGGATTCACCGGGGAGCTGTTTTTT.

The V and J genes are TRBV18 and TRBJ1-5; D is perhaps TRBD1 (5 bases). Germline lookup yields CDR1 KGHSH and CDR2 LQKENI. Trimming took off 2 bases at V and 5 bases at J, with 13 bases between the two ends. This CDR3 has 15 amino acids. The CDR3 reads CASSPSLGAHQPQHF. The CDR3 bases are TGTGCCAGCTCACCATCTTTAGGGGCGCATCAGCCCCAGCATTTT.

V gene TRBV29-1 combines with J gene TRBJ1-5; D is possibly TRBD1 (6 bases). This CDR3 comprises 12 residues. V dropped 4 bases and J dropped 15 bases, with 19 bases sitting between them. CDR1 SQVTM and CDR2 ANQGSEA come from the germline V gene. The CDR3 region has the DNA TGCAGCGTTGGAGATGACGCCGGGGGCTCGCATTTT. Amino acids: CSVGDDAGGSHF.

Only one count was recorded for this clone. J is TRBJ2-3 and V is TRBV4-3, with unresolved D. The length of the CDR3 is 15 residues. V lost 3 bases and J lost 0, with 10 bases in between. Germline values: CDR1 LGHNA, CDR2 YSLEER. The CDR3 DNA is TGCGCCAGCAGCCATACGTCCACTAGCACAGATACGCAGTATTTT. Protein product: CASSHTSTSTDTQYF.

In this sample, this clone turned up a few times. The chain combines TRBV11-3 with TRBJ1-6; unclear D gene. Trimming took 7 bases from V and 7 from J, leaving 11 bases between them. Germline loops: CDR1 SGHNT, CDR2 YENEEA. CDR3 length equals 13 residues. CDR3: CASKATENSPLHF. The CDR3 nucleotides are TGTGCCAGCAAGGCCACGGAGAATTCACCCCTCCACTTT.

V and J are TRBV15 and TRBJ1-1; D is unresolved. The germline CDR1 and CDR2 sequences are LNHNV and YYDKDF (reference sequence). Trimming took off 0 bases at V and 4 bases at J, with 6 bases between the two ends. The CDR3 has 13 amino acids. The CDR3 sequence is CATSRETATEAFF. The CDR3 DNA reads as TGTGCCACCAGCAGAGAAACAGCCACTGAAGCTTTCTTT.

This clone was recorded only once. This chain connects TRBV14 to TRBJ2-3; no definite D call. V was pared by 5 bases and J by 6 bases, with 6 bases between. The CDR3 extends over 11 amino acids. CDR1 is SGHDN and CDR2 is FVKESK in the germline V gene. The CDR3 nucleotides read TGTGCCAGCAGCACGAAGGATACGCAGTATTTT. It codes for CASSTKDTQYF.

In DNA, the CDR3 is TGTGCCTGGAGTGTAGGGGCCTCAGGACCCCTCCACTTT. It is translated as CAWSVGASGPLHF. The chain couples TRBV30 to TRBJ1-6; TRBD1 might be the D (5 bases). The V and J ends lost 0 bases and 12 bases respectively, with 12 bases between them. The CDR3 loop spans 13 amino acids. Germline CDR1 is GTSNPN and CDR2 is SVGIG (reference sequence).

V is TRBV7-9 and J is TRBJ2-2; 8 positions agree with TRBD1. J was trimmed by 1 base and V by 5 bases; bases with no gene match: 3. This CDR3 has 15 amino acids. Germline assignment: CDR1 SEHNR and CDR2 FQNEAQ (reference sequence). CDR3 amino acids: CASSPGQVNTGELFF. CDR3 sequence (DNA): TGTGCCAGCAGCCCGGGACAGGTGAACACCGGGGAGCTGTTTTTT.

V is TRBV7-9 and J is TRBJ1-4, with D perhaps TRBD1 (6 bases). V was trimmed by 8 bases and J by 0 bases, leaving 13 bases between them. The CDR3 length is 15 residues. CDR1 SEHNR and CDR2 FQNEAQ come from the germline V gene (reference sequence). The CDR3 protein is CASGRKGATNEKLFF. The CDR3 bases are TGTGCCAGCGGGAGAAAGGGGGCAACTAATGAAAAACTGTTTTTT.

CDR3 DNA sequence: TGTGCCAGCAGCTTGCAGGGGCCCGATACTGAAGCTTTCTTT. This translates into CASSLQGPDTEAFF. This chain joins TRBV5-4 and TRBJ1-1, with D maybe TRBD1 (6 bases). The germline gives CDR1 SGHNT, CDR2 YYREEE (reference sequence). The CDR3 sequence is 14 residues long. With 1 base removed from V and 5 bases from J, the gap between germline ends came to 12 bases.

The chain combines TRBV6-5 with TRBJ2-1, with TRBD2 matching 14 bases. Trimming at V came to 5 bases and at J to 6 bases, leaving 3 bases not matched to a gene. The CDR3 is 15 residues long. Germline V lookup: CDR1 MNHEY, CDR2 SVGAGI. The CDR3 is CASSPGLAGVNEQFF. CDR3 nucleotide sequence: TGTGCCAGCAGTCCGGGACTAGCGGGGGTCAATGAGCAGTTCTTC.

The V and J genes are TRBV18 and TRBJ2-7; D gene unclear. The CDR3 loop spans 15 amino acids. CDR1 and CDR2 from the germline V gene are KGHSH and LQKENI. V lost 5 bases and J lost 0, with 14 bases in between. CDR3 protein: CASSEPGLGSYEQYF. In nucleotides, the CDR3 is TGTGCCAGCTCAGAGCCGGGCCTCGGCTCCTACGAGCAGTACTTC.

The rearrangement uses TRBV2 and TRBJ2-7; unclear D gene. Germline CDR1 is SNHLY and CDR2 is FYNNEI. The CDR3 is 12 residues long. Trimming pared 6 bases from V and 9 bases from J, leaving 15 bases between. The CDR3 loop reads CASRASGVRQYF. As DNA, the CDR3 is TGTGCCAGCAGAGCCTCTGGGGTTCGGCAGTACTTC.

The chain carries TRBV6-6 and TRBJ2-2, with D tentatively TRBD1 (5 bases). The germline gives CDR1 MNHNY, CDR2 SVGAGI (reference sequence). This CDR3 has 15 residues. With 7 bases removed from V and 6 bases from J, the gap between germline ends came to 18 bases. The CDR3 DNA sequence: TGTGCCAGCATCAGGCCCCAGGGCGATTCCGGGGAGCTGTTTTTT. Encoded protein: CASIRPQGDSGELFF.

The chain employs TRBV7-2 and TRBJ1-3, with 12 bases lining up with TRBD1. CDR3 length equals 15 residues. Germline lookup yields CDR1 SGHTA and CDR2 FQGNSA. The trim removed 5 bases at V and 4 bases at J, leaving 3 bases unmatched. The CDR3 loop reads CASSRGQGAGNTIYF. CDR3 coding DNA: TGTGCCAGCAGCCGGGGACAGGGGGCAGGAAACACCATATATTTT.

Written as DNA, the CDR3 is TGTGCCATCAGTCAAGTCGGGGGAGGGGAAGATTCGACCCAGTACTTC. Translation gives CAISQVGGGEDSTQYF. The chain joins TRBV10-3 to TRBJ2-5; TRBD2 agrees at 7 bases. CDR1 and CDR2 (germline): ENHRY, SYGVKD. The junction had 16 bases not matched to a gene; V was cut back by 5 bases and J by 7 bases. The CDR3 runs 16 residues.

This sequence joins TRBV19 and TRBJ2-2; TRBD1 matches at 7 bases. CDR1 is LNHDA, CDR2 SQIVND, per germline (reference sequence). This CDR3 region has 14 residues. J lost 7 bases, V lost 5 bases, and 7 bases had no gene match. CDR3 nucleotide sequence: TGTGCCAGTAGTCCACAGGGGATCGGCGGGGAGCTGTTTTTT. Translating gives CASSPQGIGGELFF.

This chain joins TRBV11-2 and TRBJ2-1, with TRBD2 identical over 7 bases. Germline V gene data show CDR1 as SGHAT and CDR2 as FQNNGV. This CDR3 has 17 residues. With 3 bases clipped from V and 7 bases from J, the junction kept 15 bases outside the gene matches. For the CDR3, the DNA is TGTGCCAGCAGCTTCCCCTCCGGGACTATCAGCCTTAATGAGCAGTTCTTC. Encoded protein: CASSFPSGTISLNEQFF.

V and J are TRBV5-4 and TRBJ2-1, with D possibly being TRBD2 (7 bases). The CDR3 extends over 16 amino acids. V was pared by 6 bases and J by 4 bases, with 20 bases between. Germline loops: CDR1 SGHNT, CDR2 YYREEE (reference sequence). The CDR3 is CASTRGGRTEYNEQFF. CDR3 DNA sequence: TGTGCCAGCACAAGGGGGGGCAGGACTGAGTACAATGAGCAGTTCTTC.

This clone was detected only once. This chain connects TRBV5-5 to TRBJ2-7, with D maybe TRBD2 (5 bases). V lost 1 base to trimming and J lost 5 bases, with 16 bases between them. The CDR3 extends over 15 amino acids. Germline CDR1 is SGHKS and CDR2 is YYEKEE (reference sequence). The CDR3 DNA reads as TGTGCCAGCAGCTTGTCCGTGGGAGCTCCCCACGAGCAGTACTTC. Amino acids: CASSLSVGAPHEQYF.

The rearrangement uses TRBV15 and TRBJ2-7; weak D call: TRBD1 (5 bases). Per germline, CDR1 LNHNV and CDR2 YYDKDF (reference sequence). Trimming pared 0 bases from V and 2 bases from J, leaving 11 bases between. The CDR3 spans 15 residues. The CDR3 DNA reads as TGTGCCACCAGCAGAGACCGGACACCCACCTACGAGCAGTACTTC. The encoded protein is CATSRDRTPTYEQYF.